This TCR beta chain was profiled in a study of graft-versus-host responses after intestinal transplantation. About the research overall: Grafts were multivisceral, liver-intestinal, or isolated intestinal. All of the recipients had induction that used anti-thymocyte globulin, then tacrolimus and steroids for approximately 3 years.

Study-level points and caveats: Among recipient marrow samples, GvH clones were found; some appeared first in ileum or blood. High graft-versus-host to host-versus-graft T cell clonal ratios marked allografts of patients with graft-donor macrochimerism.

Assay: immunoSEQ multiplex PCR; the TCRdb copy retains only in-frame clones and omits some. The sample consists of approximately 100,000 clones, over 75% of them appearing once. Comment on this clone: Its specificity is unknown.

V lost 7 bases and J lost 7, with 9 bases in between. CDR1 SGDLS and CDR2 YYNGEE come from the germline V gene. The CDR3 extends over 12 amino acids. The receptor's source is a human donor who received an intestinal transplant. The sequences come from unstimulated CD4+ T cells sorted from spleen or lymph node cells, collected before intestinal transplant. The rearrangement joins TRBV9 to TRBJ1-6; D is perhaps TRBD1 (6 bases). This chain's CDR3 is CASGQYNSPLHF. The CDR3 nucleotides are TGTGCCAGCGGACAGTACAATTCACCCCTCCACTTT.